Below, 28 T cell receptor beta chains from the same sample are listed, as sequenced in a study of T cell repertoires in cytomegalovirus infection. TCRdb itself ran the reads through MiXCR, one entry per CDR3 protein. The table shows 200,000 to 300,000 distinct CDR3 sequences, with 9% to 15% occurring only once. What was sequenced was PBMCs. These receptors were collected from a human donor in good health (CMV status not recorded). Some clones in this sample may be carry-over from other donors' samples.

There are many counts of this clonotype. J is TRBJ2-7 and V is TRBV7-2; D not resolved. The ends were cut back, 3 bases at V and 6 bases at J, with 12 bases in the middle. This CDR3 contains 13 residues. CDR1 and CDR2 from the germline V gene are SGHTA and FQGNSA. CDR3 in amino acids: CASSLWESGEQYF. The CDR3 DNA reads TGTGCCAGCAGCTTGTGGGAATCCGGCGAGCAGTACTTC.

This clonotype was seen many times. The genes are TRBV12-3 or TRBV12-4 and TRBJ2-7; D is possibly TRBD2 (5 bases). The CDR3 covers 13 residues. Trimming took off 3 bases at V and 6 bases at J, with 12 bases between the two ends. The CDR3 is CASSFGDYGEQYF. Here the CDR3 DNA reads TGTGCCAGCAGTTTTGGAGACTATGGCGAGCAGTACTTC.

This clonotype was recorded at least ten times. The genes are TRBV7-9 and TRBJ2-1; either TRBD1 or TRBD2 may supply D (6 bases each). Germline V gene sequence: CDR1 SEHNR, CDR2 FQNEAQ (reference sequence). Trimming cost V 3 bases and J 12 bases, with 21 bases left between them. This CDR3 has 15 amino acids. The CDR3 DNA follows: TGTGCCAGCAGCTTCGGGAGTGGAGGGGGGTATGGGCAGTTCTTC. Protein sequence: CASSFGSGGGYGQFF.

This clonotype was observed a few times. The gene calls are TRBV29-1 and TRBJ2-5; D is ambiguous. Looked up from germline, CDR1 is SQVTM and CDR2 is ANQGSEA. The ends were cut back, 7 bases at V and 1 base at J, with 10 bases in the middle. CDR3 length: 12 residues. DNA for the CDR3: TGCAGCGCCGGCCGGGCCCAAGAGACCCAGTACTTC. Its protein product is CSAGRAQETQYF.

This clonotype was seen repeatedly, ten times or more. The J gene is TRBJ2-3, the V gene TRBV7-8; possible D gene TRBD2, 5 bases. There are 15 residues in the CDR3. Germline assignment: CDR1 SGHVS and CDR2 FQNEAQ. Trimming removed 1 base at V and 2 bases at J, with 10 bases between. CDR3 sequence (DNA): TGTGCCAGCAGCTTAGGTCGAGCGGACACAGATACGCAGTATTTT. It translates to CASSLGRADTDTQYF.

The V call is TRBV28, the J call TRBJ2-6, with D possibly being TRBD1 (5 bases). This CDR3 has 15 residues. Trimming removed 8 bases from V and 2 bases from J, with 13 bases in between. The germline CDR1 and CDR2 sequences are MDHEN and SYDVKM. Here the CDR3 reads CASGAPGPGANVLTF. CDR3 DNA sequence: TGTGCCAGCGGGGCTCCAGGGCCTGGGGCCAACGTCCTGACTTTC. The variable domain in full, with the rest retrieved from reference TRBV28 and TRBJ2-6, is DVKVTQSSRYLVKRTGEKVFLECVQDMDHENMFWYRQDPGLGLRLIYFSYDVKMKEKGDIPEGYSVSREKKERFSLILESASTNQTSMYLCASGAPGPGANVLTFGAGSRLTVL.

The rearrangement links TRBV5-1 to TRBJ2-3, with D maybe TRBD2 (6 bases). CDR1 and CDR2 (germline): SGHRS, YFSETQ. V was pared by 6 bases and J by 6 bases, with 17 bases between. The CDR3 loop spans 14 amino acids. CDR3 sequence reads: CASIPWDSLDTQYF. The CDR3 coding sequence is TGCGCCAGCATCCCTTGGGACTCCTTGGATACGCAGTATTTT. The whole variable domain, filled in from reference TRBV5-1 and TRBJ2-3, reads KAGVTQTPRYLIKTRGQQVTLSCSPISGHRSVSWYQQTPGQGLQFLFEYFSETQRNKGNFPGRFSGRQFSNSRSEMNVSTLELGDSALYLCASIPWDSLDTQYFGPGTRLTVL.

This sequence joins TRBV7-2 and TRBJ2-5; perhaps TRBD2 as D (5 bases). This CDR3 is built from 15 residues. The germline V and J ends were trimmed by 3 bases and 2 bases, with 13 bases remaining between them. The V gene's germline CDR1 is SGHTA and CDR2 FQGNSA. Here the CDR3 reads CASSFPKDFQETQYF. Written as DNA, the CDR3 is TGTGCCAGCAGCTTCCCTAAGGACTTTCAAGAGACCCAGTACTTC.

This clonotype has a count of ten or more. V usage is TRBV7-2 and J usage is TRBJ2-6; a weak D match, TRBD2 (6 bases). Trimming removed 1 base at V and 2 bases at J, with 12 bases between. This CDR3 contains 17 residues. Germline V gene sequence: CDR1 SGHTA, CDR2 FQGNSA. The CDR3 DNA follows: TGTGCCAGCAGCTTAGGGGACCCGGGGGCTGGGGCCAACGTCCTGACTTTC. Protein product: CASSLGDPGAGANVLTF.

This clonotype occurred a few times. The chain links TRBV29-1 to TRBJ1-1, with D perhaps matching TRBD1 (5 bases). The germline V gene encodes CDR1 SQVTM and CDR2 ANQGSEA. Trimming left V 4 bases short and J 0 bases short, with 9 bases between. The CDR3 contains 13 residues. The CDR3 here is CSVARQMNTEAFF. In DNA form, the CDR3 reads TGCAGCGTTGCCCGACAGATGAACACTGAAGCTTTCTTT.

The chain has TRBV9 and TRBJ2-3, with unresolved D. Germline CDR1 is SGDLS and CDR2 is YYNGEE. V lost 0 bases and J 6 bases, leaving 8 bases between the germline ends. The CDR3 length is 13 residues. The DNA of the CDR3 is TGTGCCAGCAGCGTAGGGTCAAGGGATACGCAGTATTTT. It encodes CASSVGSRDTQYF. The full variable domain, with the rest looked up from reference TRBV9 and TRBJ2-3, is DSGVTQTPKHLITATGQRVTLRCSPRSGDLSVYWYQQSLDQGLQFLIQYYNGEERAKGNILERFSAQQFPDLHSELNLSSLELGDSALYFCASSVGSRDTQYFGPGTRLTVL.

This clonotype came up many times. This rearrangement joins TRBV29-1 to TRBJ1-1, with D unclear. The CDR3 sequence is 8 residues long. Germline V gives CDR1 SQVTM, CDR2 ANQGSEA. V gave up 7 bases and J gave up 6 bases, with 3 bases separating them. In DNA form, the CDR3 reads TGCAGCGCTCCTGAAGCTTTCTTT. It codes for CSAPEAFF.

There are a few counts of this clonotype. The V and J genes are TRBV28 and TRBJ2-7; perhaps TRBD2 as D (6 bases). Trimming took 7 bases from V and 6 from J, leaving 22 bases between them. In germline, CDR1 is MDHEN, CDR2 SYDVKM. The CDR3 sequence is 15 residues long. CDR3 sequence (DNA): TGTGCCAGCACCTCTCCTTGGGGGAGGCCAGTCGAGCAGTACTTC. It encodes CASTSPWGRPVEQYF. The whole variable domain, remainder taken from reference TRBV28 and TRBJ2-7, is DVKVTQSSRYLVKRTGEKVFLECVQDMDHENMFWYRQDPGLGLRLIYFSYDVKMKEKGDIPEGYSVSREKKERFSLILESASTNQTSMYLCASTSPWGRPVEQYFGPGTRLTVT.

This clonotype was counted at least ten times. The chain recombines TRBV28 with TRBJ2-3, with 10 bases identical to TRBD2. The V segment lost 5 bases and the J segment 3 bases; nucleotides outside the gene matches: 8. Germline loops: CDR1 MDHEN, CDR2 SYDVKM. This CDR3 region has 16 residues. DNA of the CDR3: TGTGCCAGCAGTCCCCCGAGACTAGCGGGTACAGATACGCAGTATTTT. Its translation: CASSPPRLAGTDTQYF.

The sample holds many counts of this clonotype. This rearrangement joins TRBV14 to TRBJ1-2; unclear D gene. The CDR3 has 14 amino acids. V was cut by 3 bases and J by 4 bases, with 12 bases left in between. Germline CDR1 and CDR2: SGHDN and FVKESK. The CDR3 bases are TGTGCCAGCAGCCAGGCCGGGGTAGGCTATGGCTACACCTTC. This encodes CASSQAGVGYGYTF.

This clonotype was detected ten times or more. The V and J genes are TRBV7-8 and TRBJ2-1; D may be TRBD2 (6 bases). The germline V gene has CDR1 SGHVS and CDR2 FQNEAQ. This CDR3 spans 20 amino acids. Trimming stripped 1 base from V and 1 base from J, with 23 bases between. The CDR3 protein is CASSLDPIGLSKASYNEQFF. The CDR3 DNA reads TGTGCCAGCAGCTTAGACCCCATCGGACTATCGAAAGCTTCCTACAATGAGCAGTTCTTC. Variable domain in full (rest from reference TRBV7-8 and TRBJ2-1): GAGVSQSPRYKVAKRGQDVALRCDPISGHVSLFWYQQALGQGPEFLTYFQNEAQLDKSGLPSDRFFAERPEGSVSTLKIQRTQQEDSAVYLCASSLDPIGLSKASYNEQFFGPGTRLTVL.

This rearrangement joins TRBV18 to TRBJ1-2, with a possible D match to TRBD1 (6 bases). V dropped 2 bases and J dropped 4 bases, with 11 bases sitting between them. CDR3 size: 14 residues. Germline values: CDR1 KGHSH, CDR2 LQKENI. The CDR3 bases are TGTGCCAGCTCACCAGGACAGTCTATCTATGGCTACACCTTC. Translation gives CASSPGQSIYGYTF.

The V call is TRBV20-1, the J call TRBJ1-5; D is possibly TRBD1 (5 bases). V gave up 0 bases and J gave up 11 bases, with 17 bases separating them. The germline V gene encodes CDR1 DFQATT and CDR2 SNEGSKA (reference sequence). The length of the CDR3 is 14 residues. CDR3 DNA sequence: TGCAGTGCTAGAGATTTCGGGACCGTGGAGGCCCAGCATTTT. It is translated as CSARDFGTVEAQHF.

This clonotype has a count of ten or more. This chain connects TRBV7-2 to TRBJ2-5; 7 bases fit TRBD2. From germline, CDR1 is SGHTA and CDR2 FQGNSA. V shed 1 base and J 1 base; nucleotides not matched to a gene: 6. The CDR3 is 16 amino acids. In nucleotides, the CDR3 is TGTGCCAGCAGCTTAGGAATGGGGGGGGGCCAAGAGACCCAGTACTTC. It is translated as CASSLGMGGGQETQYF.

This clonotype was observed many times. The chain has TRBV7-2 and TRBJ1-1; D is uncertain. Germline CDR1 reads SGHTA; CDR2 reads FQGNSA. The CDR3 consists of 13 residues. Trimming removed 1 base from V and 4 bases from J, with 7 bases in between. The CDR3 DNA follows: TGTGCCAGCAGCTTAGGACGGTTCACTGAAGCTTTCTTT. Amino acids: CASSLGRFTEAFF.

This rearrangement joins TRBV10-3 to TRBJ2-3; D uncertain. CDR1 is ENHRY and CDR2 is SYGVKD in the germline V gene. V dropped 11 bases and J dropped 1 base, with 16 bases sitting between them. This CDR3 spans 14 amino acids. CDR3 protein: CALTGMEGTDTQYF. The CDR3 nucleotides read TGTGCCCTCACTGGGATGGAAGGCACAGATACGCAGTATTTT.

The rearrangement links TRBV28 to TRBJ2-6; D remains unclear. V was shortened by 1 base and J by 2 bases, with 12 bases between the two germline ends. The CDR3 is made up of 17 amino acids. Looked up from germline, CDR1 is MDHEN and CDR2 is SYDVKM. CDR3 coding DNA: TGTGCCAGCAGTTTATCCTATAATATGCCTGGGGCCAACGTCCTGACTTTC. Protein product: CASSLSYNMPGANVLTF.

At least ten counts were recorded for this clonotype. Here the CDR3 reads CASSAGTGIETQYF. For the CDR3, the DNA is TGTGCCAGCAGCGCGGGGACAGGGATCGAGACCCAGTACTTC. The gene calls are TRBV5-5 and TRBJ2-5, with TRBD1 matching over 9 bases. CDR3 length: 14 amino acids. CDR1 and CDR2 from the germline V gene are SGHKS and YYEKEE (reference sequence). The V segment lost 4 bases and the J segment 5 bases; nucleotides outside the gene matches: 6.

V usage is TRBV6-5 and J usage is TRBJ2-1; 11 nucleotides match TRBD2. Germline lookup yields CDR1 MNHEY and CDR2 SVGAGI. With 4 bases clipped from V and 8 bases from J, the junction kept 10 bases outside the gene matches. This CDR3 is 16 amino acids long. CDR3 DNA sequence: TGTGCCAGCAGTTCCTTCACTAGCGGGAGAAGATATGAGCAGTTCTTC. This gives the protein CASSSFTSGRRYEQFF.

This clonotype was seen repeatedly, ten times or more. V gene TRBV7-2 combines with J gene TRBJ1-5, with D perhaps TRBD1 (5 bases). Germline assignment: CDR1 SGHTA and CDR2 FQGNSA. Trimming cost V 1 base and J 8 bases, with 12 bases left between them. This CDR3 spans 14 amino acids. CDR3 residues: CASSLGEGPKPQHF. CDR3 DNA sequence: TGTGCCAGCAGCTTAGGTGAGGGGCCCAAGCCCCAGCATTTT.

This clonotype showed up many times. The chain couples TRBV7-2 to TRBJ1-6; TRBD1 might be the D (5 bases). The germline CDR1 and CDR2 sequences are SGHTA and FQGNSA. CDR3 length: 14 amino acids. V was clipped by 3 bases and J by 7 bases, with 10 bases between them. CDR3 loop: CASSLNWGNSPLHF. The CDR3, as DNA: TGTGCCAGCAGCTTGAATTGGGGCAATTCACCCCTCCACTTT. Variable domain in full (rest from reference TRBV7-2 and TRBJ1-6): GAGVSQSPSNKVTEKGKDVELRCDPISGHTALYWYRQSLGQGLEFLIYFQGNSAPDKSGLPSDRFSAERTGGSVSTLTIQRTQQEDSAVYLCASSLNWGNSPLHFGNGTRLTVT.

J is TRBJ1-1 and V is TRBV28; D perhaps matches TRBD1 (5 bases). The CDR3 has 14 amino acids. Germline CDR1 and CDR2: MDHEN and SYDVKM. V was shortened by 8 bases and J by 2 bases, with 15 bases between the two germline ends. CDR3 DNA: TGTGCCAGCCGTTCCCCGGGGCGAAACACTGAAGCTTTCTTT. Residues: CASRSPGRNTEAFF. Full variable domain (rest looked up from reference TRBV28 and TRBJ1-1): DVKVTQSSRYLVKRTGEKVFLECVQDMDHENMFWYRQDPGLGLRLIYFSYDVKMKEKGDIPEGYSVSREKKERFSLILESASTNQTSMYLCASRSPGRNTEAFFGQGTRLTVV.

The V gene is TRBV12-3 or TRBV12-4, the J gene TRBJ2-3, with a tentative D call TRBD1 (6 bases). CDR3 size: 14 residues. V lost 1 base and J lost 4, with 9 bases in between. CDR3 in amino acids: CASSLDRVADTQYF. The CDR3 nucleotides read TGTGCCAGCAGTTTAGACAGGGTCGCAGATACGCAGTATTTT.